The next 30 T cell receptor beta chains were all read from a single sample in a study of OX40 agonist ivuxolimab in advanced cancers. The repertoire was sequenced with immunoSEQ multiplex PCR; TCRdb's copy has only in-frame clones and lacks some. The sample lists approximately 100,000 clones; 90% were seen once. Here the sequenced sample was CD4+ or CD8+ T cells sorted from blood, taken in a trial of the OX40 agonist ivuxolimab. The source is an adult with an advanced solid tumor such as melanoma, head and neck, liver or kidney cancer.

The rearrangement uses TRBV19 and TRBJ1-3; tentative D call: TRBD1 (5 bases). This CDR3 is 16 amino acids long. V dropped 6 bases and J dropped 8 bases, with 23 bases sitting between them. Germline values: CDR1 LNHDA, CDR2 SQIVND (reference sequence). The CDR3 sequence: CASRKPGRGGSYTIYF. CDR3 sequence (DNA): TGTGCCAGTAGGAAGCCGGGGCGCGGAGGATCTTACACCATATATTTT.

This chain uses TRBV7-8 with TRBJ1-2, with 7 bases lining up with TRBD1. V lost 3 bases to trimming and J lost 0 bases; unmatched junction nucleotides: 7. Per germline, CDR1 SGHVS and CDR2 FQNEAQ. The CDR3 sequence is 16 residues long. For the CDR3, the DNA is TGTGCCAGCAGCTTGCGTCAGGACAGGTCTAACTATGGCTACACCTTC. It is translated as CASSLRQDRSNYGYTF.

J is TRBJ1-5 and V is TRBV19; 9 bases fit TRBD1. The CDR3 extends over 14 amino acids. V shed 5 bases, J shed 6 bases, and the junction held 5 bases outside the gene matches. Germline V CDR1 and CDR2: LNHDA, SQIVND (reference sequence). This CDR3 is CASSATGGTQPQHF. DNA for the CDR3: TGTGCCAGTAGTGCGACAGGGGGTACTCAGCCCCAGCATTTT. Together with reference TRBV19 and TRBJ1-5, the CDR3 gives the full variable domain: DGGITQSPKYLFRKEGQNVTLSCEQNLNHDAMYWYRQDPGQGLRLIYYSQIVNDFQKGDIAEGYSVSREKKESFPLTVTSAQKNPTAFYLCASSATGGTQPQHFGDGTRLSIL.

The gene calls are TRBV10-3 and TRBJ1-5; D possibly corresponds to TRBD1 (5 bases). V was shortened by 3 bases and J by 9 bases, with 18 bases between the two germline ends. The CDR3 sequence is 15 residues long. CDR1 is ENHRY, CDR2 SYGVKD, per germline. CDR3 region: CAISEQSQGGGPQHF. CDR3 DNA: TGTGCCATCAGTGAACAGAGCCAGGGTGGCGGGCCCCAGCATTTT.

The genes are TRBV2 and TRBJ1-1; unclear D gene. V shed 6 bases and J shed 0 bases, with 5 bases lying between them. CDR3 length equals 12 residues. CDR1 SNHLY and CDR2 FYNNEI come from the germline V gene. The CDR3 reads CASRVMNTEAFF. The CDR3 DNA reads as TGTGCCAGCAGAGTGATGAACACTGAAGCTTTCTTT.

This sequence joins TRBV2 and TRBJ2-6; D is undetermined. V was cut by 8 bases and J by 0 bases, with 2 bases left in between. The CDR3 is 12 amino acids. Germline CDR1 SNHLY, CDR2 FYNNEI. For the CDR3, the DNA is TGTGCCAGCCACTCTGGGGCCAACGTCCTGACTTTC. It translates to CASHSGANVLTF.

This chain links TRBV19 with TRBJ1-2; D gene ambiguous. The CDR3 has 15 amino acids. V was clipped by 4 bases and J by 2 bases, with 14 bases between them. The germline CDR1 and CDR2 sequences are LNHDA and SQIVND (reference sequence). The CDR3 sequence is CASSNGERANYGYTF. CDR3 nucleotides: TGTGCCAGTAGTAACGGTGAAAGGGCGAACTATGGCTACACCTTC.

The V gene is TRBV7-2, the J gene TRBJ2-7, with D hard to call. Germline V gives CDR1 SGHTA, CDR2 FQGNSA. The V end lost 0 bases, the J end lost 6 bases, and 9 bases lay between the germline ends. The CDR3 length is 13 residues. The DNA for the CDR3 is TGTGCCAGCAGCTTAGCTGGGATGCGCGAGCAGTACTTC. Its protein is CASSLAGMREQYF. Combining the CDR3 with reference TRBV7-2 and TRBJ2-7 gives the whole variable domain GAGVSQSPSNKVTEKGKDVELRCDPISGHTALYWYRQSLGQGLEFLIYFQGNSAPDKSGLPSDRFSAERTGGSVSTLTIQRTQQEDSAVYLCASSLAGMREQYFGPGTRLTVT.

The CDR3 protein is CASSRSSGTSVQFF. The CDR3 DNA is TGTGCCAGCAGTCGAAGCTCCGGGACTAGTGTGCAGTTCTTC. This rearrangement joins TRBV4-2 to TRBJ2-1, with 8 bases fitting TRBD2. Looked up from germline, CDR1 is LGHNA and CDR2 is YNFKEQ. V gave up 6 bases and J gave up 12 bases; unmatched junction bases: 13. The CDR3 is 14 amino acids.

This clone was picked up one time. This rearrangement joins TRBV16 to TRBJ2-1; no clear D gene. The CDR3 contains 14 residues. V lost 3 bases and J lost 3, with 9 bases in between. The V gene's germline CDR1 is KGHSY and CDR2 FQNENV. The CDR3 bases are TGTGCCAGCAGCCAGACGAGCATCTACAATGAGCAGTTCTTC. Amino acids: CASSQTSIYNEQFF. Filled out from reference TRBV16 and TRBJ2-1, the complete variable domain reads GEEVAQTPKHLVRGEGQKAKLYCAPIKGHSYVFWYQQVLKNEFKFLISFQNENVFDETGMPKERFSAKCLPNSPCSLEIQATKLEDSAVYFCASSQTSIYNEQFFGPGTRLTVL.

J is TRBJ2-7 and V is TRBV19, with TRBD1 matching 10 bases. J gave up 4 bases and V 2 bases, and 8 bases lay outside the gene matches. CDR3 length equals 16 residues. The germline V gene has CDR1 LNHDA and CDR2 SQIVND (reference sequence). This chain's CDR3 is CASSIIAGTGDYEQYF. The CDR3, as DNA: TGTGCCAGTAGTATAATCGCCGGGACAGGGGATTACGAGCAGTACTTC. The variable domain in full, completed from reference TRBV19 and TRBJ2-7, reads DGGITQSPKYLFRKEGQNVTLSCEQNLNHDAMYWYRQDPGQGLRLIYYSQIVNDFQKGDIAEGYSVSREKKESFPLTVTSAQKNPTAFYLCASSIIAGTGDYEQYFGPGTRLTVT.

The gene calls are TRBV11-2 and TRBJ2-5; 13 nucleotides match TRBD2. The J call may be mistaken, given a closer DNA end match to TRBJ2-7. Germline values: CDR1 SGHAT, CDR2 FQNNGV. The CDR3 is 16 amino acids. CDR3 sequence reads: CASSLGLAGGGYEQYF. For the CDR3, the DNA is TGTGCCAGCAGCTTAGGACTAGCGGGAGGAGGCTACGAGCAGTACTTC.

The chain recombines TRBV9 with TRBJ1-3; 10 bases are a match to TRBD1. Germline-derived CDR1 and CDR2 are SGDLS and YYNGEE. The CDR3 is 16 residues long. V shed 2 bases, J shed 4 bases, and the junction held 6 bases outside the gene matches. The CDR3 DNA is TGTGCCAGCAGCGTCGCCGGGACAGGGGACGGAAACACCATATATTTT. It yields the protein CASSVAGTGDGNTIYF.

V gene TRBV10-3 combines with J gene TRBJ2-7; 9 nucleotides match TRBD2. With 6 bases clipped from V and 2 bases from J, the junction kept 8 bases outside the gene matches. This CDR3 contains 15 residues. The germline V gene encodes CDR1 ENHRY and CDR2 SYGVKD. The CDR3 region is CAIRGSGRVAYEQYF. The CDR3 DNA follows: TGTGCCATCAGGGGTAGCGGGAGAGTCGCCTACGAGCAGTACTTC.

The chain couples TRBV28 to TRBJ1-2; 8 bases align to TRBD1. CDR3 length: 13 amino acids. V dropped 7 bases and J dropped 6; count of bases not matched to a gene: 7. Germline V gene data show CDR1 as MDHEN and CDR2 as SYDVKM. CDR3 in amino acids: CASIQGAADGYTF. In DNA, the CDR3 is TGTGCCAGCATTCAGGGGGCGGCGGATGGCTACACCTTC.

This sequence joins TRBV7-2 and TRBJ1-1, with D unresolved. Between the trimmed V and J ends, which lost 2 bases and 0 bases, there was a span of 10 bases. CDR3 length: 15 amino acids. The germline gives CDR1 SGHTA, CDR2 FQGNSA. The DNA for the CDR3 is TGTGCCAGCAGCTTACTTCCACACATGAACACTGAAGCTTTCTTT. Protein product: CASSLLPHMNTEAFF. Looking up the rest from reference TRBV7-2 and TRBJ1-1 gives the full variable domain: GAGVSQSPSNKVTEKGKDVELRCDPISGHTALYWYRQSLGQGLEFLIYFQGNSAPDKSGLPSDRFSAERTGGSVSTLTIQRTQQEDSAVYLCASSLLPHMNTEAFFGQGTRLTVV.

The rearrangement uses TRBV19 and TRBJ2-7, with TRBD2 identical over 7 bases. Germline V gene sequence: CDR1 LNHDA, CDR2 SQIVND (reference sequence). Trimming cost V 3 bases and J 4 bases; bases outside gene matches: 9. The CDR3 loop spans 15 amino acids. CDR3: CASSIRTRGKYEQYF. The CDR3 region has the DNA TGTGCCAGTAGTATCAGGACGCGGGGGAAATACGAGCAGTACTTC.

This clone came up once. The chain employs TRBV7-2 and TRBJ2-3, with 12 bases fitting TRBD2. This CDR3 has 16 amino acids. V trimming: 4 bases; J trimming: 4 bases; junction bases outside the gene matches: 6. Germline V gene sequence: CDR1 SGHTA, CDR2 FQGNSA. CDR3 bases: TGTGCCAGCAGCTACCGACTAGCGGGAGCAGCAGATACGCAGTATTTT. Translation: CASSYRLAGAADTQYF. The whole variable domain, filled in from reference TRBV7-2 and TRBJ2-3, reads GAGVSQSPSNKVTEKGKDVELRCDPISGHTALYWYRQSLGQGLEFLIYFQGNSAPDKSGLPSDRFSAERTGGSVSTLTIQRTQQEDSAVYLCASSYRLAGAADTQYFGPGTRLTVL.

This clone appeared a few times. The chain employs TRBV10-3 and TRBJ2-3; D is possibly TRBD1 (6 bases). V lost 6 bases and J 0 bases, leaving 10 bases between the germline ends. Germline values: CDR1 ENHRY, CDR2 SYGVKD. This CDR3 is built from 14 residues. The CDR3 here is CAIRGHTSTDTQYF. CDR3 DNA: TGTGCCATCAGGGGACACACAAGCACAGATACGCAGTATTTT.

J is TRBJ2-7 and V is TRBV29-1, with 13 bases that match TRBD2. With 7 bases clipped from V and 7 bases from J, the junction kept 7 bases outside the gene matches. Germline CDR1 is SQVTM and CDR2 is ANQGSEA. The CDR3 runs 13 residues. The chain's CDR3 is CSAGLAGADEQYF. CDR3 bases: TGCAGCGCCGGACTAGCGGGAGCGGATGAGCAGTACTTC.

DNA for the CDR3: TGTGCCTGGAGGGGGATCGGATACGAGCAGTACTTC. Its translation is CAWRGIGYEQYF. The gene calls are TRBV30 and TRBJ2-7, with D unresolved. V was trimmed by 3 bases and J by 4 bases, leaving 10 bases between them. The CDR3 is made up of 12 amino acids. Germline values: CDR1 GTSNPN, CDR2 SVGIG (reference sequence). Complete variable domain (other parts from reference TRBV30 and TRBJ2-7): SQTIHQWPATLVQPVGSPLSLECTVEGTSNPNLYWYRQAAGRGLQLLFYSVGIGQISSEVPQNLSASRPQDRQFILSSKKLLLSDSGFYLCAWRGIGYEQYFGPGTRLTVT.

The gene calls are TRBV11-2 and TRBJ2-7, with TRBD2 identical over 11 bases. With 3 bases clipped from V and 7 bases from J, the junction kept 8 bases outside the gene matches. This CDR3 is built from 15 residues. CDR1 and CDR2 (germline): SGHAT, FQNNGV. CDR3 residues: CASSFLGSGRGEQYF. DNA of the CDR3: TGTGCCAGCAGCTTCCTAGGTAGCGGGAGGGGTGAGCAGTACTTC. The complete variable domain, with remaining parts taken from reference TRBV11-2 and TRBJ2-7, reads EAGVAQSPRYKIIEKRQSVAFWCNPISGHATLYWYQQILGQGPKLLIQFQNNGVVDDSQLPKDRFSAERLKGVDSTLKIQPAKLEDSAVYLCASSFLGSGRGEQYFGPGTRLTVT.

This rearrangement joins TRBV5-1 to TRBJ1-3; D is ambiguous. V was pared by 5 bases and J by 0 bases, with 6 bases between. This CDR3 is 13 amino acids long. Germline-derived CDR1 and CDR2 are SGHRS and YFSETQ. CDR3 amino acids: CASRANSGNTIYF. CDR3 coding DNA: TGCGCCAGCAGGGCTAACTCTGGAAACACCATATATTTT.

The gene calls are TRBV7-2 and TRBJ2-2; weak D call: TRBD1 (6 bases). This CDR3 contains 14 residues. The V end lost 3 bases, the J end lost 4 bases, and 9 bases lay between the germline ends. In germline, CDR1 is SGHTA, CDR2 FQGNSA. CDR3 sequence (DNA): TGTGCCAGCAGCTTTCAGGGGATCACCGGGGAGCTGTTTTTT. Its translation: CASSFQGITGELFF. The entire variable domain, with the rest obtained from reference TRBV7-2 and TRBJ2-2, is as follows: GAGVSQSPSNKVTEKGKDVELRCDPISGHTALYWYRQSLGQGLEFLIYFQGNSAPDKSGLPSDRFSAERTGGSVSTLTIQRTQQEDSAVYLCASSFQGITGELFFGEGSRLTVL.

This clone appeared a single time. The chain has TRBV29-1 and TRBJ1-1; 7 nucleotides line up with TRBD1. CDR1 is SQVTM and CDR2 is ANQGSEA in the germline V gene. This CDR3 region has 14 residues. J was trimmed by 1 base and V by 2 bases; bases with no gene match: 4. DNA for the CDR3: TGCAGCGTTGAAACAGGGGCGGGGAACACTGAAGCTTTCTTT. This gives the protein CSVETGAGNTEAFF.

This clone was recorded a few times. This chain uses TRBV5-4 with TRBJ2-3; D unresolved. The germline V and J ends were trimmed by 6 bases and 5 bases, with 16 bases remaining between them. Germline values: CDR1 SGHNT, CDR2 YYREEE (reference sequence). The CDR3 consists of 14 residues. The DNA of the CDR3 is TGTGCCAGCACCGATCAAAGAATAGGAGATACGCAGTATTTT. This sequence encodes CASTDQRIGDTQYF.

CDR3 protein: CASSQGPARGLSYGYTF. CDR3 in DNA: TGCGCCAGCAGCCAAGGGCCCGCCCGAGGACTAAGCTATGGCTACACCTTC. The V and J genes are TRBV4-1 and TRBJ1-2; the D is unclear. Germline loops: CDR1 MGHRA, CDR2 YSYEKL. This CDR3 has 17 residues. V was clipped by 1 base and J by 4 bases, with 19 bases between them.

J is TRBJ1-2 and V is TRBV29-1; D is uncertain. This CDR3 has 13 residues. V lost 5 bases and J lost 4, with 14 bases in between. Germline values: CDR1 SQVTM, CDR2 ANQGSEA. In DNA, the CDR3 is TGCAGCGTTATAGGTAGTCCCACCTATGGCTACACCTTC. This gives the protein CSVIGSPTYGYTF.

The chain joins TRBV28 to TRBJ1-5; no reliable D call. V lost 4 bases to trimming and J lost 1 base, with 8 bases between them. This CDR3 contains 14 residues. Germline CDR1 is MDHEN and CDR2 is SYDVKM. CDR3 sequence (DNA): TGTGCCAGCAGTTCGACACCCAGCAATCAGCCCCAGCATTTT. Protein sequence: CASSSTPSNQPQHF.

The CDR3 loop is CASSQENSGYEQYF. CDR3 nucleotide sequence: TGCGCCAGCAGCCAAGAAAACAGCGGCTACGAGCAGTACTTC. The chain links TRBV4-3 to TRBJ2-7; D possibly corresponds to TRBD2 (5 bases). The CDR3 has 14 residues. Germline CDR1 and CDR2: LGHNA and YSLEER. Trimming pared 0 bases from V and 3 bases from J, leaving 9 bases between.